Given below is one TCR beta chain in context. Its cognate antigen is unknown. Per germline, CDR1 SGHRS and CDR2 YFSETQ. Trimming took 2 bases from V and 1 from J, leaving 12 bases between them. There are 15 residues in the CDR3. TCRdb re-analysed the reads in MiXCR, keeping a single row per CDR3 protein. The sample consists of 150,000 to 200,000 distinct CDR3 sequences, 25% to 30% of them appearing once. This entry is derived from a study of T cell repertoires in cytomegalovirus infection. Findings and limits, study-wide: Dominating the ex vivo response were TCR beta clonotypes that were CMV-specific and HLA-C-restricted.

The TCR originated in a human donor in good health (CMV status not recorded). Some clones in this sample may be carry-over from other donors' samples. The chain joins TRBV5-1 to TRBJ2-5; D is perhaps TRBD2 (6 bases). The source material was PBMCs. The CDR3 DNA sequence: TGCGCCAGCAGCTTAGTGGGGGGACTCCAAGAGACCCAGTACTTC. It codes for CASSLVGGLQETQYF.